Listed below are T cell receptor beta chains from one sample, sequenced in a study of blood T cell repertoires in COVID-19. Produced via immunoSEQ multiplex PCR; TCRdb's table is partial and in-frame only. The sample carries about 79,000 clones, around 90% recorded once. The sequencing input was peripheral blood. The receptors were gathered from a man in his fifties with active COVID-19. The CDR3 runs from the conserved cysteine through the conserved F or W. The order of the fields is J gene, D gene, clone size, V gene, CDR3 protein, CDR3 DNA. The D gene is left open where the match is weak. Not every row has a clone size; where given, it reads once, few, many or a size class.

j_call: TRBJ2-1
d_call: TRBD1
clone_size: .
v_call: TRBV10-2
cdr3_aa: CASSRDRGSYNEQFF
cdr3_nt: TGCGCCAGCAGCAGGGACAGGGGTTCCTACAATGAGCAGTTCTTC

j_call: TRBJ2-5
d_call: .
clone_size: .
v_call: TRBV5-1
cdr3_aa: CASSVDSQETQYF
cdr3_nt: TGCGCCAGCAGCGTGGACAGTCAAGAGACCCAGTACTTC

j_call: TRBJ2-1
d_call: .
clone_size: .
v_call: TRBV19
cdr3_aa: CASSRDLIYNEQFF
cdr3_nt: TGTGCCAGTAGTCGGGACTTGATATACAATGAGCAGTTCTTC

j_call: TRBJ2-7
d_call: TRBD1
clone_size: .
v_call: TRBV6-5
cdr3_aa: CASSPVPSTGFEQYF
cdr3_nt: TGTGCCAGCAGCCCAGTCCCTTCGACAGGGTTCGAGCAGTACTTC

j_call: TRBJ2-7
d_call: .
clone_size: .
v_call: TRBV3-1/TRBV3-2
cdr3_aa: CASTASGGRDEQYF
cdr3_nt: TGTGCCAGCACCGCCTCCGGGGGGCGGGACGAGCAGTACTTC

j_call: TRBJ2-1
d_call: .
clone_size: .
v_call: TRBV18
cdr3_aa: CASSPPGSSYNEQFF
cdr3_nt: TGTGCCAGCTCACCACCGGGGAGCTCCTACAATGAGCAGTTCTTC

j_call: TRBJ2-1
d_call: TRBD2
clone_size: .
v_call: TRBV9
cdr3_aa: CASSPLAGGPNEQFF
cdr3_nt: TGTGCCAGCAGCCCACTAGCGGGAGGGCCGAATGAGCAGTTCTTC

j_call: TRBJ2-1
d_call: .
clone_size: once
v_call: TRBV9
cdr3_aa: CASSVGGTGNEQFF
cdr3_nt: TGTGCCAGCAGCGTAGGAGGAACCGGCAATGAGCAGTTCTTC

j_call: TRBJ1-5
d_call: .
clone_size: .
v_call: TRBV6-5
cdr3_aa: CASERENNQPQHF
cdr3_nt: TGTGCCAGCGAGCGGGAAAACAATCAGCCCCAGCATTTT

j_call: TRBJ2-4
d_call: TRBD2
clone_size: .
v_call: TRBV3-1/TRBV3-2
cdr3_aa: CASSQGAGGNIQYF
cdr3_nt: TGTGCCAGCAGCCAAGGGGCGGGGGGAAACATTCAGTACTTC

j_call: TRBJ1-5
d_call: .
clone_size: .
v_call: TRBV20-1
cdr3_aa: CSASRPGEPQHF
cdr3_nt: TGCAGTGCTAGTAGACCGGGGGAGCCCCAGCATTTT

j_call: TRBJ1-3
d_call: .
clone_size: .
v_call: TRBV5-8
cdr3_aa: CASSLVVSGNTIYF
cdr3_nt: TGTGCCAGCAGCTTGGTAGTCTCTGGAAACACCATATATTTT

j_call: TRBJ2-7
d_call: TRBD2
clone_size: .
v_call: TRBV7-8
cdr3_aa: CASSSELAGDNVGGYEQYF
cdr3_nt: TGTGCCAGCAGCTCCGAACTAGCGGGAGACAACGTGGGAGGGTACGAGCAGTACTTC

j_call: TRBJ2-6
d_call: .
clone_size: once
v_call: TRBV11-2
cdr3_aa: CASSLDRVSGANVLTF
cdr3_nt: TGTGCCAGCAGCTTAGACAGGGTCTCTGGGGCCAACGTCCTGACTTTC

j_call: TRBJ2-3
d_call: TRBD1
clone_size: .
v_call: TRBV5-1
cdr3_aa: CASSPQGASTDTQYF
cdr3_nt: TGCGCCAGCAGCCCCCAGGGGGCTAGCACGGATACGCAGTATTTT

j_call: TRBJ2-3
d_call: .
clone_size: once
v_call: TRBV5-1
cdr3_aa: CASSLNTPKDTDTQYF
cdr3_nt: TGCGCCAGCAGCTTGAACACCCCAAAAGATACAGATACGCAGTATTTT

j_call: TRBJ1-5
d_call: .
clone_size: .
v_call: TRBV5-5
cdr3_aa: CASSARVGADQPQHF
cdr3_nt: TGTGCCAGCAGCGCGAGAGTAGGGGCAGATCAGCCCCAGCATTTT

j_call: TRBJ2-7
d_call: TRBD1
clone_size: once
v_call: TRBV5-5
cdr3_aa: CASSPKTGNQNEQYF
cdr3_nt: TGTGCCAGCAGTCCTAAGACAGGGAACCAGAACGAGCAGTACTTC

j_call: TRBJ2-1
d_call: .
clone_size: .
v_call: TRBV12-3/TRBV12-4
cdr3_aa: CASSPGQEQFF
cdr3_nt: TGTGCCAGCAGTCCCGGACAGGAGCAGTTCTTC

j_call: TRBJ2-2
d_call: .
clone_size: .
v_call: TRBV6-6
cdr3_aa: CASNSPLAGADGELFF
cdr3_nt: TGTGCCAGCAACTCGCCCTTGGCGGGGGCGGACGGGGAGCTGTTTTTT

j_call: TRBJ2-3
d_call: .
clone_size: .
v_call: TRBV6-5
cdr3_aa: CASFVFGITDTQYF
cdr3_nt: TGTGCCAGCTTTGTATTCGGGATCACAGATACGCAGTATTTT

j_call: TRBJ1-2
d_call: .
clone_size: once
v_call: TRBV5-1
cdr3_aa: CASSVQGPNYGYTF
cdr3_nt: TGCGCCAGCAGCGTACAGGGACCTAACTATGGCTACACCTTC

j_call: TRBJ1-6
d_call: TRBD1
clone_size: .
v_call: TRBV15
cdr3_aa: CATSRATGGNSPLHF
cdr3_nt: TGTGCCACCAGCAGAGCTACAGGGGGCAATTCACCCCTCCACTTT

j_call: TRBJ2-1
d_call: TRBD2
clone_size: .
v_call: TRBV7-9
cdr3_aa: CASSSSSGGDNEQFF
cdr3_nt: TGTGCCAGCAGCTCTTCTAGCGGGGGGGACAATGAGCAGTTCTTC

j_call: TRBJ1-1
d_call: .
clone_size: .
v_call: TRBV7-2
cdr3_aa: CASSPFTENTEAFF
cdr3_nt: TGTGCCAGCAGCCCGTTCACAGAGAACACTGAAGCTTTCTTT

j_call: TRBJ2-7
d_call: TRBD1
clone_size: .
v_call: TRBV3-1/TRBV3-2
cdr3_aa: CASSPDRINEQYF
cdr3_nt: TGTGCCAGCAGCCCGGACAGGATTAACGAGCAGTACTTC

j_call: TRBJ1-2
d_call: TRBD1
clone_size: .
v_call: TRBV2
cdr3_aa: CASSLVTGQGTGGYTF
cdr3_nt: TGTGCCAGCAGCCTCGTCACCGGACAGGGCACGGGTGGCTACACCTTC

j_call: TRBJ1-1
d_call: .
clone_size: once
v_call: TRBV19
cdr3_aa: CASSSNVQGTEAFF
cdr3_nt: TGTGCCAGTAGTTCGAACGTACAGGGCACTGAAGCTTTCTTT

j_call: TRBJ2-3
d_call: .
clone_size: .
v_call: TRBV5-5
cdr3_aa: CASSVGWRSDTQYF
cdr3_nt: TGTGCCAGCAGCGTGGGCTGGCGGTCGGATACGCAGTATTTT

j_call: TRBJ1-5
d_call: TRBD1
clone_size: .
v_call: TRBV27
cdr3_aa: CASSQGGGNQPQHF
cdr3_nt: TGTGCCAGCAGTCAGGGGGGTGGCAATCAGCCCCAGCATTTT

j_call: TRBJ1-2
d_call: .
clone_size: .
v_call: TRBV3-1/TRBV3-2
cdr3_aa: CASSQGLGNGYTF
cdr3_nt: TGTGCCAGCAGCCAGGGGCTGGGGAACGGCTACACCTTC